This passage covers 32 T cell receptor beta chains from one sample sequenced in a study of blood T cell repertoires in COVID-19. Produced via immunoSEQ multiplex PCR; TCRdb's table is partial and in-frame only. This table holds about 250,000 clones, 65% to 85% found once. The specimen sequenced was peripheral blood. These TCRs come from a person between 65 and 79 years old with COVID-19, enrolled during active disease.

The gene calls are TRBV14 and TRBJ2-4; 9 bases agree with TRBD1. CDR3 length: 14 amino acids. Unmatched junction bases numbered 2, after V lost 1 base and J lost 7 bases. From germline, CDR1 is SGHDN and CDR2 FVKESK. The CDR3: CASSQGTGENIQYF. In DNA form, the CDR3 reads TGTGCCAGCAGCCAAGGGACAGGGGAGAACATTCAGTACTTC.

The CDR3 bases are TGCGCCAGCAGCCAAGAGCGGGGAACCTACGAGCAGTACTTC. Amino acid sequence: CASSQERGTYEQYF. V gene TRBV4-3 combines with J gene TRBJ2-7, with a possible D match to TRBD2 (6 bases). From germline, CDR1 is LGHNA and CDR2 YSLEER. V was pared by 0 bases and J by 2 bases, with 8 bases between. This CDR3 has 14 amino acids.

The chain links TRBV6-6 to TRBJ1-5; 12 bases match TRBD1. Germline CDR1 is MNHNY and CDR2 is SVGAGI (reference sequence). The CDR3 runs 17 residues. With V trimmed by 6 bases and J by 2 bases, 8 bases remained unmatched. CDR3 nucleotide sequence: TGTGCCAGCAGACGACCCGGGACAGGGGGCGGCAATCAGCCCCAGCATTTT. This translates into CASRRPGTGGGNQPQHF.

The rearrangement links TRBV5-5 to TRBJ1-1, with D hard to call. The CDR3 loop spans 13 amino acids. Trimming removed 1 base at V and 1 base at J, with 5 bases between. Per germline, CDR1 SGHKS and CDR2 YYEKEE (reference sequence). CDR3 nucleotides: TGTGCCAGCAGCTTGATAGAGAACACTGAAGCTTTCTTT. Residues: CASSLIENTEAFF. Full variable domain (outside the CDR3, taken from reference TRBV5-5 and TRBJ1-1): DAGVTQSPTHLIKTRGQQVTLRCSPISGHKSVSWYQQVLGQGPQFIFQYYEKEERGRGNFPDRFSARQFPNYSSELNVNALLLGDSALYLCASSLIENTEAFFGQGTRLTVV.

The CDR3 loop is CASGPAGTPNEQFF. The CDR3 DNA follows: TGTGCTAGTGGCCCCGCCGGGACACCAAATGAGCAGTTCTTC. This rearrangement joins TRBV12-5 to TRBJ2-1, with D possibly being TRBD1 (6 bases). The CDR3 length is 14 residues. CDR1 is LGHNT, CDR2 FRNRAP, per germline. V lost 6 bases and J lost 7, with 16 bases in between.

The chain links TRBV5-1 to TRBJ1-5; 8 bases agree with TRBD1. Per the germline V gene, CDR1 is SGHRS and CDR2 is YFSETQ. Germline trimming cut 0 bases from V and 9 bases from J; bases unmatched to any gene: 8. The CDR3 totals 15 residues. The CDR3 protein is CASSLEGTGQSPQHF. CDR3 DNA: TGCGCCAGCAGCTTGGAAGGGACAGGACAGTCGCCCCAGCATTTT.

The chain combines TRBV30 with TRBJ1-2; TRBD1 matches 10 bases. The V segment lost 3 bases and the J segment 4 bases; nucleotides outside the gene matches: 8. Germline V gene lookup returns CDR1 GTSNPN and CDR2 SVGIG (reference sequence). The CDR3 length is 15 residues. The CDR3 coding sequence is TGTGCCTGGAGCAGGGACAGGGGCGTCCGCTATGGCTACACCTTC. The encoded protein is CAWSRDRGVRYGYTF.

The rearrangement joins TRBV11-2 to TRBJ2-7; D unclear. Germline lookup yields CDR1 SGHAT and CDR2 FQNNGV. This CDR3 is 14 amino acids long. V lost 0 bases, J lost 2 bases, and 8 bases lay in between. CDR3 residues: CASSLDRVAYEQYF. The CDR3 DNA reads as TGTGCCAGCAGCTTAGATCGGGTGGCCTACGAGCAGTACTTC.

The CDR3 spells CASSLRRLAYEQYF. In nucleotides, the CDR3 is TGTGCCAGCAGCTTGCGCCGCTTAGCCTACGAGCAGTACTTC. The chain joins TRBV5-8 to TRBJ2-7, with no clear D. Trimming shortened V by 1 base and J by 2 bases, and 10 bases separated the two germline ends. The germline V gene has CDR1 SGHTS and CDR2 YDEGEE. The length of the CDR3 is 14 residues.

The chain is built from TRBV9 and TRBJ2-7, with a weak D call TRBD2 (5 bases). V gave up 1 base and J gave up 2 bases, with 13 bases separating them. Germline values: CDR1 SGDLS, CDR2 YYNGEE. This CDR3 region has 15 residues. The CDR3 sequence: CASSVRAATTYEQYF. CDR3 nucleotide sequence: TGTGCCAGCAGCGTAAGAGCGGCAACGACCTACGAGCAGTACTTC.

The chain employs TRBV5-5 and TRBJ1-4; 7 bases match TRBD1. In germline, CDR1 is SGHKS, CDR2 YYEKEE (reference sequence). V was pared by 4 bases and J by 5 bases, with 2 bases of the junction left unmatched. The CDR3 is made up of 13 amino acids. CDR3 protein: CASSPGQNEKLFF. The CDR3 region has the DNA TGTGCCAGCAGCCCGGGACAGAATGAAAAACTGTTTTTT.

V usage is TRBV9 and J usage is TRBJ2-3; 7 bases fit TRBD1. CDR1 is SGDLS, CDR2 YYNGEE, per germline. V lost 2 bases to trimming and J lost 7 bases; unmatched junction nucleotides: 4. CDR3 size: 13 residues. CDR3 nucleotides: TGTGCCAGCAGCGTTCAGACAGGGCATACGCAGTATTTT. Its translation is CASSVQTGHTQYF.

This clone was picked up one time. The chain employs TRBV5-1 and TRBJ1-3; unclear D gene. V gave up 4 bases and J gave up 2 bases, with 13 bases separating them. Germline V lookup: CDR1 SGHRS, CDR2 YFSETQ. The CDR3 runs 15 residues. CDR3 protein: CASSEESGPGNTIYF. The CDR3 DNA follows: TGCGCCAGCAGCGAAGAATCAGGTCCTGGAAACACCATATATTTT.

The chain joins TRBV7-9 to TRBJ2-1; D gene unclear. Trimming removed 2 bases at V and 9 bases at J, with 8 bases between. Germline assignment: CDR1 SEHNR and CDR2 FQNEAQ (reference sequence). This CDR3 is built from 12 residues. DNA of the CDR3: TGTGCCAGCAGCTTACGGGTGGTTGAGCAGTTCTTC. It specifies CASSLRVVEQFF. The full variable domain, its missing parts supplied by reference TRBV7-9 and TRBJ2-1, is DTGVSQNPRHKITKRGQNVTFRCDPISEHNRLYWYRQTLGQGPEFLTYFQNEAQLEKSRLLSDRFSAERPKGSFSTLEIQRTEQGDSAMYLCASSLRVVEQFFGPGTRLTVL.

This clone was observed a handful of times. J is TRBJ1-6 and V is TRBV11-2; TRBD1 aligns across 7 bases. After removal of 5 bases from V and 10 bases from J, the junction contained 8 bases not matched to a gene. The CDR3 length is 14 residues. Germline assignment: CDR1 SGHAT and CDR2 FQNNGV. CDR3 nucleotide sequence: TGTGCCAGCAGCCCAACAGGGGTCAGGTCACCCCTCCACTTT. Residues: CASSPTGVRSPLHF.

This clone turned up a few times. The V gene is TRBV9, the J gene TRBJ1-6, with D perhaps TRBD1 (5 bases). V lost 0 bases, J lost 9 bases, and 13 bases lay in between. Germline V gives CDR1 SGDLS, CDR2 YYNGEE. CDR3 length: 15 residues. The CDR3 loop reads CASSVESGGGSPLHF. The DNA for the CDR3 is TGTGCCAGCAGCGTAGAGTCCGGGGGAGGTTCACCCCTCCACTTT.

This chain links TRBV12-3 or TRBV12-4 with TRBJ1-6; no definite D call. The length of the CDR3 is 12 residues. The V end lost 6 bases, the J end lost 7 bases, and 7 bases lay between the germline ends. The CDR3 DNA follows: TGTGCCAGCAGGGCGGGGAATTCACCCCTCCACTTT. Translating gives CASRAGNSPLHF.

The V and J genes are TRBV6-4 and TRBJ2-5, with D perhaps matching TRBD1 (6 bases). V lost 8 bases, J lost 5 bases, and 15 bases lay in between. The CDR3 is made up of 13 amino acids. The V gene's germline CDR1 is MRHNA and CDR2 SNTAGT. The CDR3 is CASVLGGWETQYF. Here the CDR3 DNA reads TGTGCCAGCGTACTTGGGGGCTGGGAGACCCAGTACTTC.

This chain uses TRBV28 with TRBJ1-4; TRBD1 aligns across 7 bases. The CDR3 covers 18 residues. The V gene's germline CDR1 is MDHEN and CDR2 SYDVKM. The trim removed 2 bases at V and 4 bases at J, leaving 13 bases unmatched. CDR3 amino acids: CASSLTSGTATNNEKLFF. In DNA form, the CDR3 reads TGTGCCAGCAGTTTAACGTCCGGGACAGCGACCAATAATGAAAAACTGTTTTTT.

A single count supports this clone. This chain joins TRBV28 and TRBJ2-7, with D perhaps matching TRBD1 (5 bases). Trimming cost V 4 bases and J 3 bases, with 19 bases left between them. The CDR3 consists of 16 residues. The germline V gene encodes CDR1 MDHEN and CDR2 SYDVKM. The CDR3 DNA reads TGTGCCAGCAGTTCTACCTGGGGCGACAGCCGCTACGAGCAGTACTTC. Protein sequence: CASSSTWGDSRYEQYF.

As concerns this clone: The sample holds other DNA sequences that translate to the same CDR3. CDR3 nucleotides: TGTGCCAGCAGCTTGCGACAGGGCCTCCAAGAGACCCAGTACTTC. Protein product: CASSLRQGLQETQYF. This chain links TRBV7-9 with TRBJ2-5; 7 nucleotides align to TRBD1. The CDR3 runs to 15 residues. Unmatched junction bases numbered 5, after V lost 3 bases and J lost 1 base. Looked up from germline, CDR1 is SEHNR and CDR2 is FQNEAQ (reference sequence).

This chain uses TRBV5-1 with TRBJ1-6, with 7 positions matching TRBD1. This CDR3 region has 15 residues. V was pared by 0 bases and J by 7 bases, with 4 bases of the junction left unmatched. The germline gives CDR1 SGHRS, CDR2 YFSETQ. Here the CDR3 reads CASSLAQQGNSPLHF. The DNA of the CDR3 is TGCGCCAGCAGCTTGGCCCAACAGGGGAATTCACCCCTCCACTTT.

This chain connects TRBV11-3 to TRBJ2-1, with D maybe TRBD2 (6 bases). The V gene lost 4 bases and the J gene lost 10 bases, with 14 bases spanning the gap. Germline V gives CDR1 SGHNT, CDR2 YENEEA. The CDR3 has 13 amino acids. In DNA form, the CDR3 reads TGTGCCAGCAGCTACCGCGGGGCGGAGGAGCAGTTCTTC. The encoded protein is CASSYRGAEEQFF.

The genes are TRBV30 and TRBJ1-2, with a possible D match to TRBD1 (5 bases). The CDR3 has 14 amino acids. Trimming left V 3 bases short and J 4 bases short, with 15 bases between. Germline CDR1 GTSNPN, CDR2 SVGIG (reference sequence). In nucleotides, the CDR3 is TGTGCCTGGAGATCGGCGCCTGGGGCCTATGGCTACACCTTC. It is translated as CAWRSAPGAYGYTF.

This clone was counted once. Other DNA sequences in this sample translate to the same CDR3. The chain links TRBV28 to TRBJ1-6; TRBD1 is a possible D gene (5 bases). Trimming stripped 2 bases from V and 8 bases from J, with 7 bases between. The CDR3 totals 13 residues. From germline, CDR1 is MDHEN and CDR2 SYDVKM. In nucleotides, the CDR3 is TGTGCCAGCAGTTTAGACAGAGATTCACCCCTCCACTTT. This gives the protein CASSLDRDSPLHF.

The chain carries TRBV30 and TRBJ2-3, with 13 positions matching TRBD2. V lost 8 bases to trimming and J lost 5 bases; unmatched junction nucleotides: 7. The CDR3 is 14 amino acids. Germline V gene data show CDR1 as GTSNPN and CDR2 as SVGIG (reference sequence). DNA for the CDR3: TGTGCCGGGACTACTAGCGGGGGGGGAGATACGCAGTATTTT. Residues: CAGTTSGGGDTQYF.

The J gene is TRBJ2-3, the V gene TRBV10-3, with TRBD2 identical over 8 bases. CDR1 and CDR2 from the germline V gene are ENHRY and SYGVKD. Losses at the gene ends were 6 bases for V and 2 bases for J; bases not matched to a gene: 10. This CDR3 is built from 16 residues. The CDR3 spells CAISAQAGGNTDTQYF. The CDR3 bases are TGTGCCATCAGCGCCCAGGCGGGGGGCAACACAGATACGCAGTATTTT.

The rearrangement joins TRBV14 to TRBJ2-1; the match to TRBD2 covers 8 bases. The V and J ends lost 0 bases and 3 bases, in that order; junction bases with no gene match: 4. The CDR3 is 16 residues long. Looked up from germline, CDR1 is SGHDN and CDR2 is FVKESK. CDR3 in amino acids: CASSQDRGGYYNEQFF. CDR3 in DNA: TGTGCCAGCAGCCAAGATCGGGGGGGGTACTACAATGAGCAGTTCTTC.

The DNA for the CDR3 is TGTGCCAGCTCACCGGCAGGGGAAAAACTGTTTTTT. Protein: CASSPAGEKLFF. The chain combines TRBV18 with TRBJ1-4; a possible D gene is TRBD1 (5 bases). The V gene lost 3 bases and the J gene lost 8 bases, with 7 bases spanning the gap. Looked up from germline, CDR1 is KGHSH and CDR2 is LQKENI. The CDR3 has 12 amino acids.

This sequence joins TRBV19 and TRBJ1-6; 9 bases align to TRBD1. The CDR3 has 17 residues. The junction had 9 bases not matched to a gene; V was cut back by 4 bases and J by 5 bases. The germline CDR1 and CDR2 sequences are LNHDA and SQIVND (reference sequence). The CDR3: CASSTLLGTGNNSPLHF. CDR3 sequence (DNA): TGTGCCAGTAGTACTCTCCTCGGGACAGGGAATAATTCACCCCTCCACTTT.

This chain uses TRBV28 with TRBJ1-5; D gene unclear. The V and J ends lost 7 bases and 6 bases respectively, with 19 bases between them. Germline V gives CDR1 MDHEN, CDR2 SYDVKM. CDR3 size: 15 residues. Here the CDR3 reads CASTLVREGIQPQHF. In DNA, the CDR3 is TGTGCCAGCACCCTTGTCCGAGAGGGAATTCAGCCCCAGCATTTT.

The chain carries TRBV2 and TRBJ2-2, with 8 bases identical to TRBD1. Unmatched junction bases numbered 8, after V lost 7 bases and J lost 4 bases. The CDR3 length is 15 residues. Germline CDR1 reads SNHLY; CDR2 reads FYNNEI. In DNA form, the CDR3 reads TGTGCCAGCAAGGTTCAGACAGGGGTCACCGGGGAGCTGTTTTTT. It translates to CASKVQTGVTGELFF. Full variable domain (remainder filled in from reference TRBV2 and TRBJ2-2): EPEVTQTPSHQVTQMGQEVILRCVPISNHLYFYWYRQILGQKVEFLVSFYNNEISEKSEIFDDQFSVERPDGSNFTLKIRSTKLEDSAMYFCASKVQTGVTGELFFGEGSRLTVL.